This TCR beta chain was found in a study of immune evolution from preneoplasia to lung adenocarcinoma. Study context: HLA loss of heterozygosity: 6% to 7.5% AIS, about 15% MIA, about 35% ADC, none AAH.

Germline V CDR1 and CDR2: SEHNR, FQNEAQ (reference sequence). Trimming at V came to 2 bases and at J to 5 bases, leaving 2 bases not matched to a gene. This CDR3 contains 14 residues. The method was immunoSEQ multiplex PCR; TCRdb's version includes in-frame clones alone and lacks a portion of them. The sample records more than 9,000 clones, 82% being singletons. A single count supports this clone. The source is a person aged 65-85 years with lung adenocarcinoma. Sequenced sample: FFPE minimally invasive lung adenocarcinoma tissue. The chain links TRBV7-9 to TRBJ2-7; TRBD2 matches 11 bases. The chain's CDR3 is CASSLLAGGDEQYF. CDR3 in DNA: TGTGCCAGCAGCTTATTAGCGGGGGGGGACGAGCAGTACTTC.